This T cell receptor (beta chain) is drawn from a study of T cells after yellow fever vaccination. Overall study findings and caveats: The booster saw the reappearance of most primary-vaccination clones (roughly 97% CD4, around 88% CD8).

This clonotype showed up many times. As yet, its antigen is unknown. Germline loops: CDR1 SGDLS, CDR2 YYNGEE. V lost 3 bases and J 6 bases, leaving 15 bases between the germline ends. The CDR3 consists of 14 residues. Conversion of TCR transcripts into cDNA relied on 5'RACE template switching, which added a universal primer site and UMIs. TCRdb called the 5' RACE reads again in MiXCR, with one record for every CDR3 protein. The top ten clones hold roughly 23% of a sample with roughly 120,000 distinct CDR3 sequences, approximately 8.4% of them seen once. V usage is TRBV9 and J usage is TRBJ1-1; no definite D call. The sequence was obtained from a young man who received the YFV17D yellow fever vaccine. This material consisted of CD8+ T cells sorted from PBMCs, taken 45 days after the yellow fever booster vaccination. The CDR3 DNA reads TGTGCCAGCAGCGCCGAGGTGGAGGGCCCTGAAGCTTTCTTT. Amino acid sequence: CASSAEVEGPEAFF.